The T cell receptor (beta chain) described here comes from a study of PD-1 blockade in classical Hodgkin lymphoma (dated by TCRdb to 2020 to 2022). Regarding the study in general: Nivolumab dosing was 3 mg/kg intravenously every 2 weeks, continuing until either disease progression or unacceptable toxicity. The study used CyTOF and TCR beta sequencing to define a peripheral blood immune signature of response to PD-1 blockade in classical Hodgkin lymphoma.

On the study overall, not on this receptor specifically: Trial patients achieving complete response had baseline diversity similar to newly diagnosed patients, whereas partial responders and progressors had significantly lower diversity. A significant rise by C4D1 was seen in CD4+ but not CD8+ TCR diversity (p=0.0027 vs p=0.16), with the rise being most apparent in complete responders (p=0.02). The study was limited to a single clinical trial cohort, and causes of repertoire differences, possibly disease activity or prior therapy, remained undefined. Lower diversity was observed in patients in whom nivolumab was started less than 1 year after ASCT, and these patients were excluded from later analyses so that confounding by immune reconstitution would be avoided. Baseline TCR diversity was reported to be lower in newly diagnosed patients than in healthy donors, and even lower in relapsed/refractory patients.

Taken with the paper, the label for time point translates to: cycle 2 day 1 (C2D1) of nivolumab. Relapse after autologous stem cell transplantation had occurred in all trial patients, and cohorts A, B and C were distinguished by prior brentuximab vedotin exposure. The trial cohort was composed of under 70 patients with relapsed/refractory classical Hodgkin lymphoma, for whom complete response, partial response or progressive disease was recorded as best overall response. Single-agent nivolumab was administered to trial patients in the multi-cohort phase II CheckMate 205 trial. An independent review committee assessed best overall response by applying the 2007 International Working Group response criteria. Trial PBMCs were collected just before the start of nivolumab (C1D1) and during therapy at cycle 2 day 1 and cycle 4 day 1. Peripheral blood was collected in 8 mL Vacutainer Cell Preparation Tubes, from which PBMCs were isolated by centrifugation and then cryopreserved.

Genomic DNA was isolated using the Qiagen DNeasy kit from unsorted PBMCs as well as from negatively selected CD4+ and CD8+ fractions. TCR beta CDR3 regions were subjected to amplification by immunoSEQ multiplex PCR with primers that anneal to V and J segments. A synthetic immune receptor repertoire was used to minimize amplification bias, and any residual bias was removed computationally once sequencing was done. The original methods were these. Repertoire diversity was quantified as the Shannon entropy index using custom Python scripts. Unsorted, CD4+ and CD8+ repertoires were examined separately, except in combined analyses, for which CD4+ and CD8+ sequences were merged in silico. A clone counted as expanded when the clone's frequency after treatment rose at least 2-fold relative to C1D1, and clones undetected at baseline were given a pseudocount of 0.5. Singleton clones were defined as clones with 0 or 1 copy at C1D1, and non-singleton clones were defined as clones with 2 or more copies. Clones expanded in unsorted samples were assigned a CD4+, CD8+ or unknown annotation through matching of protein sequences in sorted samples from the same patient. Diversity changes from C1D1 to C4D1 were tested in paired samples using Wilcoxon tests. The clones in this table, taken by TCRdb from immuneACCESS, are in-frame only. Not every clone is retained; where verified, under half of the shortfall comes from an unresolved V gene, and the cause of the rest is unknown. The V and J calls and clone size come from that table; D and trimming were worked out from the DNA. The sample yields some 15,000 clones; over 80% were counted once. The ten largest account for around 37% of the sample.

The CDR3 goes from the cysteine to the phenylalanine over 15 residues. Only CDR3 DNA remains: 45 bases, in frame from the first base. Between the V and J ends, shortened by 0 bases and 10 bases respectively, the junction contains 15 bases. From a lookup of the germline V gene, CDR1 and CDR2 are SNHLY and FYNNEI. Turning to this clone: The antigen it recognizes is unknown. Within one base of it there is no much larger clone, and no base qualities were kept.

The material was peripheral blood mononuclear cells (PBMCs), obtained before the second cycle of nivolumab. The source is a human donor with classical Hodgkin lymphoma. The chain couples TRBV2 to TRBJ1-4; TRBD1 is a possible D gene, resting on 5 matching bases. Here is the DNA: TGTGCCAGCAGTGAAGCAGGAAGGGGCCGGGGAAAACTGTTTTTT. This translates into CASSEAGRGRGKLFF.